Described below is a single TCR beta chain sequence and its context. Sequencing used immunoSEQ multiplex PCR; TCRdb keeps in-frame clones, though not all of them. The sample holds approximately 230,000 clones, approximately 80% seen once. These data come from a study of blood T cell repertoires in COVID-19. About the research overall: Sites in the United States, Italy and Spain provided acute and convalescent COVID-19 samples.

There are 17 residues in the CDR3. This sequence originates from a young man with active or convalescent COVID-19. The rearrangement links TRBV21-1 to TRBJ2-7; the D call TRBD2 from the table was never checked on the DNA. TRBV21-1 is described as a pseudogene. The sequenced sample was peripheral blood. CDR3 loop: CASSKSLEGLVRYEQYF. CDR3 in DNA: TGTGCCAGCAGCAAAAGTTTGGAGGGCCTGGTTCGTTACGAGCAGTACTTC.